This T cell receptor (beta chain) was captured by sequencing in a study of shared clonotypes between healthy human individuals. The ends lost 4 bases at V and 2 bases at J; junction bases unmatched: 4. The length of the CDR3 is 16 residues. Germline-derived CDR1 and CDR2 are ENHRY and SYGVKD. This clone was recorded only once. This table comes from immunoSEQ multiplex PCR, and its TCRdb copy is limited to in-frame clones, with some not included. The table records under 2,500,000 clones, approximately 95% of them present only once. The chain couples TRBV10-3 to TRBJ2-2; 10 nucleotides match TRBD1. The origin of this receptor is a man younger than 35 in good health. Sequenced: naive CD4+ T cells sorted from blood. Subset given: CD45RA+ positively selected. The CDR3 here is CAISVTGGVNTGELFF. CDR3 bases: TGTGCCATCAGTGTGACAGGGGGCGTCAACACCGGGGAGCTGTTTTTT.